The clone carrying this TCR beta chain was detected once. The data derive from a study of shared clonotypes between healthy human individuals. Study as a whole: With ages of 18 to 49, the donors were two women and three men.

Using immunoSEQ multiplex PCR, the repertoire was profiled, and TCRdb retains in-frame clones only, with some absent. The table shows 2 million or so clones, with 85% to 95% occurring only once. With 3 bases removed from V and 6 bases from J, the gap between germline ends came to 22 bases. This CDR3 spans 17 amino acids. Germline V lookup: CDR1 MGHRA, CDR2 YSYEKL. CD45RO-negative, CCR7-positively selected cells formed the naive CD8 fraction, excluding terminally differentiated effector memory CD45RA+ cells. The V gene is TRBV4-1, the J gene TRBJ2-3; perhaps TRBD2 as D (7 bases). This clonotype originated in a man aged 18 to 30 in good health. The sequencing input was naive CD8+ T cells sorted from blood. The CDR3 here is CASSQGDTLSGMDTQYF. The CDR3 DNA reads as TGCGCCAGCAGCCAGGGGGACACCCTGAGCGGGATGGATACGCAGTATTTT.